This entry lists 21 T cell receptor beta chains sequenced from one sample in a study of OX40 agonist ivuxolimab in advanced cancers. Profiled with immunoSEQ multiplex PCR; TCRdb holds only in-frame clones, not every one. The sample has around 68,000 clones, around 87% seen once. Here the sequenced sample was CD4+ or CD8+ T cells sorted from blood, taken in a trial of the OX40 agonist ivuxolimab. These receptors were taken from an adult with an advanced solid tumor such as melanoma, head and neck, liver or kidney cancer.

The CDR3 is CAWSTQGGGQPQHF. CDR3 in DNA: TGTGCCTGGAGTACGCAGGGTGGTGGGCAGCCCCAGCATTTT. This rearrangement joins TRBV30 to TRBJ1-5, with D tentatively TRBD1 (5 bases). The length of the CDR3 is 14 residues. V was cut by 2 bases and J by 7 bases, with 15 bases left in between. The germline V gene has CDR1 GTSNPN and CDR2 SVGIG (reference sequence).

CDR3 amino acids: CASSLGSGGQITDTQYF. CDR3 nucleotide sequence: TGTGCCAGCAGCTTAGGTAGCGGGGGGCAAATCACAGATACGCAGTATTTT. The J gene is TRBJ2-3, the V gene TRBV7-9; 10 nucleotides agree with TRBD2. This CDR3 has 17 residues. The J segment lost 2 bases and the V segment lost 1 base, leaving 6 bases of the junction unmatched. CDR1 SEHNR and CDR2 FQNEAQ come from the germline V gene (reference sequence).

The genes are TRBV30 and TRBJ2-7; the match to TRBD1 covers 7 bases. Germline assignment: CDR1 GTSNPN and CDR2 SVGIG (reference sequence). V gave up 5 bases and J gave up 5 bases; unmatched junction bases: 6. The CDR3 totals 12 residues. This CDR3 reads CAWGGQANEQYF. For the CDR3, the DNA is TGTGCCTGGGGAGGACAGGCCAACGAGCAGTACTTC.

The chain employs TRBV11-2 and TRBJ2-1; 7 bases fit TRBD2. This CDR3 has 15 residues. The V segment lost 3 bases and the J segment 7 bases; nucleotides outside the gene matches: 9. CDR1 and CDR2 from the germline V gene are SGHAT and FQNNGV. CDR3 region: CASSFRAGVVNEQFF. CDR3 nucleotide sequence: TGTGCCAGCAGCTTCAGGGCGGGGGTAGTAAATGAGCAGTTCTTC. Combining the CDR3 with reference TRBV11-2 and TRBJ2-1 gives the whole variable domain EAGVAQSPRYKIIEKRQSVAFWCNPISGHATLYWYQQILGQGPKLLIQFQNNGVVDDSQLPKDRFSAERLKGVDSTLKIQPAKLEDSAVYLCASSFRAGVVNEQFFGPGTRLTVL.

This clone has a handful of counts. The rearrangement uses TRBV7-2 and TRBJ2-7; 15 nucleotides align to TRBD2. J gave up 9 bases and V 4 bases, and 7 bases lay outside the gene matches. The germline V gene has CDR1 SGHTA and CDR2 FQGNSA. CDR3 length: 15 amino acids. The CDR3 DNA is TGTGCCAGCAGCTCAGGACTAGCGGGGGGGTATGGGCAGTACTTC. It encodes CASSSGLAGGYGQYF. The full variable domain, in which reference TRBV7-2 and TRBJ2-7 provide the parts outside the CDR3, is GAGVSQSPSNKVTEKGKDVELRCDPISGHTALYWYRQSLGQGLEFLIYFQGNSAPDKSGLPSDRFSAERTGGSVSTLTIQRTQQEDSAVYLCASSSGLAGGYGQYFGPGTRLTVT.

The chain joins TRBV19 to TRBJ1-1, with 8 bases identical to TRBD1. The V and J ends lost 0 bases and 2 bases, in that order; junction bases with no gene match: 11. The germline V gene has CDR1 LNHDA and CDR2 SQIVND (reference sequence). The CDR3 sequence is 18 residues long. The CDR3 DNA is TGTGCCAGTAGTATAGAAGGGACAGGAGTTGGATTTAACACTGAAGCTTTCTTT. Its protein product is CASSIEGTGVGFNTEAFF.

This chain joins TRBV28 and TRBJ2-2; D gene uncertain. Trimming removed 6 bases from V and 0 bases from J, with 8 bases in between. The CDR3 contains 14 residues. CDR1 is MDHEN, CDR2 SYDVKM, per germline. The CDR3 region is CASSTDANTGELFF. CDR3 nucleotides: TGTGCCAGCAGCACCGACGCGAACACCGGGGAGCTGTTTTTT.

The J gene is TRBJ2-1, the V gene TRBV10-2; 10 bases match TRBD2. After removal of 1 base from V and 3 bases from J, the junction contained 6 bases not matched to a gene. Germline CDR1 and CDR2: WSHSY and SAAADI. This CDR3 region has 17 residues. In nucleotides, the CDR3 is TGCGCCAGCAGTGAGTTCCAGCGGGGGGGCTTCTACAATGAGCAGTTCTTC. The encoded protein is CASSEFQRGGFYNEQFF.

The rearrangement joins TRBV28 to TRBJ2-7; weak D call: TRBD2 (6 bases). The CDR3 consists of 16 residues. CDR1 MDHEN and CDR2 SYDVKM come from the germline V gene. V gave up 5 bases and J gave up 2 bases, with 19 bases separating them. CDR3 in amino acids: CASSQTRTWGAYEQYF. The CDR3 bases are TGTGCCAGCAGTCAGACCAGGACGTGGGGGGCCTACGAGCAGTACTTC.

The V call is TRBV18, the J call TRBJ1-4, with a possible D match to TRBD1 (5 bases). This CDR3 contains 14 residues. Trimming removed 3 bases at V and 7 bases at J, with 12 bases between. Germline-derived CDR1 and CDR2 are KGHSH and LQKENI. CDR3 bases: TGTGCCAGCTCACCGGGGGATGGGGGTGAAAAACTGTTTTTT. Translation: CASSPGDGGEKLFF.

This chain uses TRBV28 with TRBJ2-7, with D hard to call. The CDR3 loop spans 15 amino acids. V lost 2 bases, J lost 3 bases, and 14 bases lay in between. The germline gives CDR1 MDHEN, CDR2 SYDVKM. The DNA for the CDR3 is TGTGCCAGCAGTTTACCCCAGCCGTCGGGCTACGAGCAGTACTTC. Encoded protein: CASSLPQPSGYEQYF.

The CDR3 spells CASSLSSGKATDTQYF. Written as DNA, the CDR3 is TGCGCCAGCAGCTTGTCGAGCGGGAAAGCCACAGATACGCAGTATTTT. The chain uses TRBV5-1 and TRBJ2-3, with 7 bases that match TRBD2. Trimming took 1 base from V and 2 from J; bases not matched to a gene: 7. Germline V gene data show CDR1 as SGHRS and CDR2 as YFSETQ. The CDR3 sequence is 16 residues long.

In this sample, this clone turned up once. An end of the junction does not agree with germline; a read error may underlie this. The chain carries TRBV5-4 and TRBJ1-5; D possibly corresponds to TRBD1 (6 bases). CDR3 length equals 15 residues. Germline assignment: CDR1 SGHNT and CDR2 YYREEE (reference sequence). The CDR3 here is CASSRTIGGTQPQHF. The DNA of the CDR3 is TGCGCCAGCAGCCGAACAATAGGGGGAACTCAGCCCCAGCATTTT. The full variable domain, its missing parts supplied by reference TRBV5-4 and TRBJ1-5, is ETGVTQSPTHLIKTRGQQVTLRCSSQSGHNTVSWYQQALGQGPQFIFQYYREEENGRGNFPPRFSGLQFPNYSSELNVNALELDDSALYLCASSRTIGGTQPQHFGDGTRLSIL.

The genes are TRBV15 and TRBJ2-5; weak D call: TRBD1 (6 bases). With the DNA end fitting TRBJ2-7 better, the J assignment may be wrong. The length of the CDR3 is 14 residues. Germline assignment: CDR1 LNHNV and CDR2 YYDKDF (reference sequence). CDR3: CATSRDQGPYEQYF. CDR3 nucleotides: TGTGCCACCAGCAGAGACCAGGGGCCCTACGAGCAGTACTTC.

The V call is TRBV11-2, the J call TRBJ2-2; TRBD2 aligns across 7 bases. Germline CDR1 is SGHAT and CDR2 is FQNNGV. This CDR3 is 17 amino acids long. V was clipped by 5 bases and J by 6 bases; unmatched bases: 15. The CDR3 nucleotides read TGTGCCAGCAGCCCTCCAACACTAGCGTGGCCCGCCGGGGAGCTGTTTTTT. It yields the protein CASSPPTLAWPAGELFF.

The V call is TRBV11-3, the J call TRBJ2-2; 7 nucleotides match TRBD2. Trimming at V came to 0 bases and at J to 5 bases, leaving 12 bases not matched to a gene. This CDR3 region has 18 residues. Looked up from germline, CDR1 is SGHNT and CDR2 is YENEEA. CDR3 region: CASSLDRASGVRTGELFF. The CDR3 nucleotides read TGTGCCAGCAGCTTAGATCGGGCTAGCGGAGTGAGGACCGGGGAGCTGTTTTTT. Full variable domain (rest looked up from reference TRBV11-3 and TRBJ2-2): EAGVVQSPRYKIIEKKQPVAFWCNPISGHNTLYWYLQNLGQGPELLIRYENEEAVDDSQLPKDRFSAERLKGVDSTLKIQPAELGDSAVYLCASSLDRASGVRTGELFFGEGSRLTVL.

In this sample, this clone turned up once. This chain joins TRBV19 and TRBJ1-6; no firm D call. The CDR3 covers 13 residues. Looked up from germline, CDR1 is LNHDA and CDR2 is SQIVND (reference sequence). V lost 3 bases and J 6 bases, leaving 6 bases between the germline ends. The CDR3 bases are TGTGCCAGTAGTATCCTGAGTAATTCACCCCTCCACTTT. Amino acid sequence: CASSILSNSPLHF.

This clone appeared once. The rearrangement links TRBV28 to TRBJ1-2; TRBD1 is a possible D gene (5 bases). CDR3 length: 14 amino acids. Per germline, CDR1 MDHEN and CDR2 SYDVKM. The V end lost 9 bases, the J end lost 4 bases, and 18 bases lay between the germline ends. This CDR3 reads CASLTPGGSYGYTF. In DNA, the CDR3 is TGTGCCAGTCTAACCCCCGGGGGATCCTATGGCTACACCTTC.

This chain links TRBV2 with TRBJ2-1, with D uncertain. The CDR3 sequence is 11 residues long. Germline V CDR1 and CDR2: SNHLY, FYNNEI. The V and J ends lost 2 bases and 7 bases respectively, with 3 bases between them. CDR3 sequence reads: CASSEHNEQFF. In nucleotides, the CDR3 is TGTGCCAGCAGTGAACATAATGAGCAGTTCTTC.

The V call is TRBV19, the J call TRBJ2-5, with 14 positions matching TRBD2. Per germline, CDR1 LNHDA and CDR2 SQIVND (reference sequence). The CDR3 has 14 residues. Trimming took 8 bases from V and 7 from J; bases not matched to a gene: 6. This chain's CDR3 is CASDEGLAGVTQYF. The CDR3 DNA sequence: TGTGCCAGTGACGAGGGACTAGCGGGAGTGACCCAGTACTTC.

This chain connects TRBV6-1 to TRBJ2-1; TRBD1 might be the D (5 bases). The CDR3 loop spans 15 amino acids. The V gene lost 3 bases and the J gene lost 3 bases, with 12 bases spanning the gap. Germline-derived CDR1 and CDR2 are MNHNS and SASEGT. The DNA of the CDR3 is TGTGCCAGCAGTGAGGTCAGGGCCAGCTACAATGAGCAGTTCTTC. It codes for CASSEVRASYNEQFF.